This TCR beta chain is drawn from a study of blood T cell repertoires in COVID-19. In the study overall: Acute and convalescent COVID-19 samples came from the United States, Italy and Spain. Sample material is recorded as cDNA or gDNA derived from T cells, B-cell-depleted T cells, or PBMCs.

Per the authors' pipeline: Estimated nucleated cell counts came from reference gene primer amplification. The repertoire was sequenced with immunoSEQ multiplex PCR; TCRdb's copy has only in-frame clones and lacks some. The V and J calls and clone size were taken over from that table, and D and trimming were inferred from the DNA. The sample has over 80,000 clones, about 90% seen once. Per the germline V gene, CDR1 is SQVTM and CDR2 is ANQGSEA. Trimming removed 7 bases at V and 4 bases at J, with 14 bases between. The CDR3 is 12 amino acids. Sequenced sample: peripheral blood. This clonotype was obtained from a human donor in a cohort sampled during active COVID-19. The genes are TRBV29-1 and TRBJ2-7; D is possibly TRBD1 (6 bases). CDR3 DNA sequence: TGCAGCGCCAAGGGGCAGGGGTACGAGCAGTACTTC. Translation: CSAKGQGYEQYF.